The 17 T cell receptor beta chains below were found in one sample sequenced in a study of OX40 agonist ivuxolimab in advanced cancers. Sequencing used immunoSEQ multiplex PCR; TCRdb keeps in-frame clones, though not all of them. The data hold around 40,000 clones, with around 80% observed a single time. Material: CD4+ or CD8+ T cells sorted from blood, obtained in a trial of the OX40 agonist ivuxolimab. These receptors all come from an adult with an advanced solid tumor such as melanoma, head and neck, liver or kidney cancer.

The chain joins TRBV18 to TRBJ2-7, with 8 bases aligning to TRBD1. This CDR3 has 15 residues. Trimming cost V 3 bases and J 4 bases; bases outside gene matches: 8. Germline CDR1 is KGHSH and CDR2 is LQKENI. This CDR3 reads CASSPPDRALYEQYF. The CDR3 nucleotides are TGTGCCAGCTCACCGCCGGACAGGGCACTTTACGAGCAGTACTTC.

CDR3 coding DNA: TGTGCCAGCAGTAAAAACAGGGGCGGTGTGTATGGCTACACCTTC. It translates to CASSKNRGGVYGYTF. The chain couples TRBV27 to TRBJ1-2, with TRBD1 identical over 7 bases. Unmatched junction bases numbered 11, after V lost 5 bases and J lost 5 bases. This CDR3 has 15 amino acids. Germline loops: CDR1 MNHEY, CDR2 SMNVEV (reference sequence).

The CDR3 DNA sequence: TGTGCCAGCAGCTTAATGGGACTCCAACTAGGTGGCTACACCTTC. It codes for CASSLMGLQLGGYTF. The chain couples TRBV7-9 to TRBJ1-2; maybe TRBD1 (5 bases). The ends were cut back, 2 bases at V and 7 bases at J, with 17 bases in the middle. The CDR3 runs to 15 residues. Per germline, CDR1 SEHNR and CDR2 FQNEAQ (reference sequence).

V and J are TRBV5-1 and TRBJ1-2; 8 nucleotides line up with TRBD1. CDR1 and CDR2 (germline): SGHRS, YFSETQ. The CDR3 sequence is 14 residues long. The ends lost 4 bases at V and 10 bases at J; junction bases unmatched: 12. The CDR3 is CASSPQPGQGDYTF. The CDR3 DNA reads TGCGCCAGCAGCCCCCAGCCTGGACAGGGCGACTACACCTTC.

The chain joins TRBV6-6 to TRBJ1-2; no reliable D call. The CDR3 has 11 residues. The germline V gene has CDR1 MNHNY and CDR2 SVGAGI (reference sequence). V lost 4 bases and J 5 bases, leaving 5 bases between the germline ends. The CDR3 reads CASSSGYGYTF. CDR3 nucleotides: TGTGCCAGCAGTTCGGGGTATGGCTACACCTTC.

The chain carries TRBV2 and TRBJ2-2; D is possibly TRBD2 (6 bases). Per the germline V gene, CDR1 is SNHLY and CDR2 is FYNNEI. This CDR3 has 14 residues. The V end was cut by 4 bases, the J end by 4 bases, with 10 bases between. CDR3 nucleotides: TGTGCCAGCAGTGGGGACTCGCCCACCGGGGAGCTGTTTTTT. Encoded protein: CASSGDSPTGELFF.

The chain employs TRBV7-2 and TRBJ2-1; 11 bases agree with TRBD2. J gave up 7 bases and V 1 base, and 15 bases lay outside the gene matches. Per the germline V gene, CDR1 is SGHTA and CDR2 is FQGNSA. The CDR3 sequence is 19 residues long. In nucleotides, the CDR3 is TGTGCCAGCAGCTTAGAAGGGTGGGCTAGCGGGAGGAGGGTGAATGAGCAGTTCTTC. This encodes CASSLEGWASGRRVNEQFF.

The chain is built from TRBV2 and TRBJ2-4; 8 bases align to TRBD1. The germline V gene has CDR1 SNHLY and CDR2 FYNNEI. This CDR3 has 15 residues. V lost 4 bases, J lost 1 base, and 3 bases stayed unmatched. This CDR3 is CASSAGGRAKNIQYF. The CDR3 DNA reads TGTGCCAGCAGTGCAGGGGGCCGGGCCAAAAACATTCAGTACTTC. The variable domain in full, with the rest retrieved from reference TRBV2 and TRBJ2-4, is EPEVTQTPSHQVTQMGQEVILRCVPISNHLYFYWYRQILGQKVEFLVSFYNNEISEKSEIFDDQFSVERPDGSNFTLKIRSTKLEDSAMYFCASSAGGRAKNIQYFGAGTRLSVL.

This chain joins TRBV11-2 and TRBJ1-2, with D hard to call. The CDR3 is made up of 13 amino acids. In germline, CDR1 is SGHAT, CDR2 FQNNGV. V lost 5 bases and J 5 bases, leaving 12 bases between the germline ends. In DNA, the CDR3 is TGTGCCAGCAGCCCCGGGCGTATATATGGCTACACCTTC. This translates into CASSPGRIYGYTF.

This clone was seen once. The chain uses TRBV5-1 and TRBJ2-1; 7 bases align to TRBD2. J was trimmed by 7 bases and V by 0 bases; bases with no gene match: 4. This CDR3 is 14 amino acids long. CDR1 is SGHRS, CDR2 YFSETQ, per germline. The CDR3 spells CASSLGDYYNEQFF. The DNA of the CDR3 is TGCGCCAGCAGCTTGGGGGACTACTATAATGAGCAGTTCTTC.

This rearrangement joins TRBV28 to TRBJ2-7; no firm D call. V was pared by 6 bases and J by 4 bases, with 10 bases between. The CDR3 consists of 12 residues. Germline V CDR1 and CDR2: MDHEN, SYDVKM. The CDR3 loop is CASSRSVYEQYF. For the CDR3, the DNA is TGTGCCAGCAGCAGATCCGTGTACGAGCAGTACTTC.

The rearrangement uses TRBV2 and TRBJ1-5; D is perhaps TRBD1 (5 bases). This CDR3 has 13 amino acids. CDR1 SNHLY and CDR2 FYNNEI come from the germline V gene. V was clipped by 1 base and J by 4 bases, with 5 bases between them. The CDR3 protein is CASSEGGNQPQHF. The CDR3 nucleotides read TGTGCCAGCAGTGAAGGGGGGAATCAGCCCCAGCATTTT.

The J gene is TRBJ2-5, the V gene TRBV5-1, with 8 bases identical to TRBD2. The length of the CDR3 is 16 residues. Losses at the gene ends were 3 bases for V and 5 bases for J; bases not matched to a gene: 12. Germline V gene sequence: CDR1 SGHRS, CDR2 YFSETQ. This chain's CDR3 is CASSSSWAGGGETQYF. The CDR3, as DNA: TGCGCCAGCAGCTCCTCTTGGGCGGGAGGAGGGGAGACCCAGTACTTC.

A note on this clone: The same CDR3 is also encoded by other DNA sequences in this sample. The chain couples TRBV20-1 to TRBJ1-1; D ambiguous. The CDR3 extends over 11 amino acids. The V end was cut by 2 bases, the J end by 0 bases, with 1 base between. Per germline, CDR1 DFQATT and CDR2 SNEGSKA (reference sequence). The CDR3, as DNA: TGCAGTGCTAGATTGAACACTGAAGCTTTCTTT. Translation: CSARLNTEAFF.

This clone appeared a single time. The chain carries TRBV7-3 and TRBJ2-1; either TRBD1 or TRBD2 may fit D (5 bases each). CDR1 and CDR2 (germline): SGHTA, FQGTGA. The CDR3 has 14 amino acids. Trimming cost V 1 base and J 10 bases, with 14 bases left between them. The CDR3 loop is CASSLRGDEGEQFF. In DNA, the CDR3 is TGTGCCAGCAGCTTAAGAGGGGACGAGGGAGAGCAGTTCTTC.

The table lists this clone with a few counts. The chain couples TRBV29-1 to TRBJ2-7, with no clear D. Germline CDR1 SQVTM, CDR2 ANQGSEA. The CDR3 runs to 13 residues. Trimming removed 7 bases from V and 0 bases from J, with 13 bases in between. This chain's CDR3 is CSALTRSSYEQYF. CDR3 bases: TGCAGCGCCCTGACCAGGAGCTCCTACGAGCAGTACTTC.

The V call is TRBV25-1, the J call TRBJ2-7; D unclear. V was shortened by 4 bases and J by 1 base, with 5 bases between the two germline ends. CDR3 size: 12 residues. Germline values: CDR1 MGHDK, CDR2 SYGVNS. CDR3 loop: CASSVGSYEQYF. The CDR3 DNA sequence: TGTGCCAGCAGTGTGGGGTCCTACGAGCAGTACTTC.